This T cell receptor (beta chain) was retrieved from a study of blood T cells in healthy people across ages. Trimming stripped 7 bases from V and 3 bases from J, with 12 bases between. The CDR3 is 12 amino acids. In germline, CDR1 is DFQATT, CDR2 SNEGSKA (reference sequence). The use of a sample-barcoded 5' primer and a J-beta primer mix characterized a second PCR of roughly 6 to 12 cycles. TCRdb reprocessed the 5' RACE reads with MiXCR, giving one entry per CDR3 protein. The table has 710,000 or so distinct CDR3 sequences, roughly 20% seen once. Sequencing used blood. The TCR comes from an older man in good health. This chain connects TRBV20-1 to TRBJ1-1, with D hard to call. Here the CDR3 reads CSDGGRDTEAFF. CDR3 coding DNA: TGCAGTGACGGAGGGCGGGACACTGAAGCTTTCTTT.